Listed below are T cell receptor beta chains from one sample, sequenced in a study of blood T cell repertoires in COVID-19. The table came from immunoSEQ multiplex PCR; TCRdb's copy has only in-frame clones and leaves some out. The repertoire has 140,000 to 150,000 clones, under 90% of them found once; the top ten carry 35% to 40%. The source material was peripheral blood. The source is a human donor in a cohort sampled during active COVID-19. CDR3s include the opening cysteine and the closing phenylalanine or tryptophan. D genes are given only for firm matches. The size of a clone is reported for some rows only, either as once, few or many, or as a class for expanded clones.

NA NA TRBJ1-1 TRBV7-3 TGTGCCAGCAGCTTAGCGGGATATAACACTGAAGCTTTCTTT CASSLAGYNTEAFF
NA NA TRBJ2-7 TRBV6-5 TGTGCCAGCCACCCGGGGAGAACCTACGAGCAGTACTTC CASHPGRTYEQYF
NA NA TRBJ2-6 TRBV2 TGTGCCAGCAGCGACAGGCGTTCCGGGGCCAACGTCCTGACTTTC CASSDRRSGANVLTF
NA TRBD1 TRBJ1-6 TRBV6-6 TGTGCCAGCAGTTGGACAGGAGAAAATTCACCCCTCCACTTT CASSWTGENSPLHF
NA TRBD2 TRBJ2-2 TRBV5-1 TGCGCCAGCAGCCCGACTAGCGGGGGGCCGCGCACCGGGGAGCTGTTTTTT CASSPTSGGPRTGELFF
NA TRBD2 TRBJ2-5 TRBV5-1 TGCGCCAGCAGCGCCGGGACTAGCGGGGTGCAAGAGACCCAGTACTTC CASSAGTSGVQETQYF
NA NA TRBJ1-6 TRBV5-6 TGTGCCAGCAGCTTGCAGCAGGGGAGCTCCTATAATTCACCCCTCCACTTT CASSLQQGSSYNSPLHF
NA TRBD2 TRBJ2-7 TRBV19 TGTGCCAGTAGTAATGCGGGGGGGATACACGAGCAGTACTTC CASSNAGGIHEQYF
few NA TRBJ2-7 TRBV9 TGTGCCAGCAGCGTAGATAGCAGAAATTACGAGCAGTACTTC CASSVDSRNYEQYF
NA TRBD1 TRBJ1-4 TRBV15 TGTGCCACAAGGACAGGGCAGAATGAAAAACTGTTTTTT CATRTGQNEKLFF
NA NA TRBJ2-2 TRBV28 TGTGCCAGCAGCCCTTCGGGTCAGGGATGGGTCACCGGGGAGCTGTTTTTT CASSPSGQGWVTGELFF
NA NA TRBJ1-5 TRBV5-5 TGTGCCAGCAGCTTGAAAGGGGTGGGAAGCAATCAGCCCCAGCATTTT CASSLKGVGSNQPQHF
NA TRBD1 TRBJ1-1 TRBV12-3/TRBV12-4 TGTGCCAGCAGTTTAAGGCCAGGGGGTGAAGCTTTCTTT CASSLRPGGEAFF
NA TRBD1 TRBJ2-5 TRBV12-3/TRBV12-4 TGTGCCAGCAGTCCGACAGGGGTAGAGACCCAGTACTTC CASSPTGVETQYF
NA TRBD1 TRBJ1-2 TRBV4-2 TGTGCCAGCAGCCTCCGTAGGGGACAGGGGGCCTATGGCTACACCTTC CASSLRRGQGAYGYTF
NA TRBD1 TRBJ2-7 TRBV14 TGTGCCAGCAGCCAAAGGGACAGGGTAGAAGGGCAGTACTTC CASSQRDRVEGQYF
NA TRBD1 TRBJ1-5 TRBV2 TGTGCCAGCAAAAGTCAGGGGGCTCAGCCCCAGCATTTT CASKSQGAQPQHF
NA NA TRBJ1-1 TRBV18 TGTGCCAGCTCAACAGACAGGAACGGTGAAGCTTTCTTT CASSTDRNGEAFF
NA NA TRBJ1-2 TRBV28 TGTGCCAGCAGTCTCTCGCCCCGAGGTGGCTTAGGCTACACCTTC CASSLSPRGGLGYTF
NA TRBD1 TRBJ2-3 TRBV5-4 TGTGCCAGCAGCTTCGGGACAGGGACTTCAGATACGCAGTATTTT CASSFGTGTSDTQYF
NA TRBD2 TRBJ2-5 TRBV9 TGTGCCAGCAGCGTAGGGCTAGCGGGGGGATCGTACCAAGAGACCCAGTACTTC CASSVGLAGGSYQETQYF
NA NA TRBJ1-2 TRBV6-5 TGTGCCAGCACCGAGACGGGGAGAGACTCCCATGGCTACACCTTC CASTETGRDSHGYTF
NA TRBD1 TRBJ1-6 TRBV7-3 TGTGCCAGCCGCCCTCCGGGGACAGCGAATTCACCCCTCCACTTT CASRPPGTANSPLHF
NA NA TRBJ1-2 TRBV9 TGTGCCAGCAGCGTAGACCCCGAGCGGGGCTACACCTTC CASSVDPERGYTF
NA NA TRBJ1-2 TRBV6-5 TGTGCCAGCAAACTGGGAGGGGGTCGGAATGGCTACACCTTC CASKLGGGRNGYTF
few NA TRBJ1-2 TRBV7-9 TGTGCCAGCAGCCCACCGGGGGGCGATGGCTACACCTTC CASSPPGGDGYTF
NA NA TRBJ2-1 TRBV4-2 TGTGCCAGCAGCCACCTAGGAACTCCTTTATCTTACAATGAGCAGTTCTTC CASSHLGTPLSYNEQFF
once TRBD2 TRBJ2-2 TRBV6-4 TGTGCCAGCAGTCCCGGGACTAGCGGAGTCGGGGAGCTGTTTTTT CASSPGTSGVGELFF
NA NA TRBJ1-1 TRBV6-5 TGTGCCAGCAGGGGAGGAGGGCTGAACACTGAAGCTTTCTTT CASRGGGLNTEAFF
NA NA TRBJ1-2 TRBV9 TGTGCCAGCAGCCTCGAGGGGACTTCTAACTATGGCTACACCTTC CASSLEGTSNYGYTF
NA NA TRBJ2-3 TRBV5-4 TGTGCCAGCAGCAAGCATAACAGGGTTGACTTGGATACGCAGTATTTT CASSKHNRVDLDTQYF
once TRBD1 TRBJ1-2 TRBV2 TGTGCCAGCAGTGACGTGGACAGGGGGCTAGGCTACACCTTC CASSDVDRGLGYTF
NA NA TRBJ1-4 TRBV9 TGTGCCAGCAGCCCGGGGACAACTAATGAAAAACTGTTTTTT CASSPGTTNEKLFF
few NA TRBJ1-3 TRBV7-8 TGTGCCAGCAGCCCCGCGATTCGCTCTGGAAACACCATATATTTT CASSPAIRSGNTIYF
NA NA TRBJ1-6 TRBV5-1 TGCGCCAGCAGCGAAACATTGAATTCACCCCTCCACTTT CASSETLNSPLHF
once TRBD2 TRBJ2-5 TRBV7-2 TGTGCCAGCAGCCCCCGAGCGGGACCCGGGGAGACCCAGTACTTC CASSPRAGPGETQYF
NA TRBD1 TRBJ2-7 TRBV25-1 TGTGCCAGCAGTGGTATCGGGACAGCCTCCTACGAGCAGTACTTC CASSGIGTASYEQYF
NA TRBD1 TRBJ2-6 TRBV27 TGTGCCAGCAGTTTCGGGACAGGGGGGGCTGGGGCCAACGTCCTGACTTTC CASSFGTGGAGANVLTF
NA NA TRBJ1-5 TRBV19 TGTGCCAGTAGTATAAGCAGGGGCACTGGTCAGCCCCAGCATTTT CASSISRGTGQPQHF
NA NA TRBJ1-5 TRBV7-8 TGTGCCAGCAGCTCGACAGGCCTTAGCAATCAGCCCCAGCATTTT CASSSTGLSNQPQHF
NA NA TRBJ1-4 TRBV7-9 TGTGCCAGCAGCTTAGTTCTCAGGGAGGTCTTGACTAATGAAAAACTGTTTTTT CASSLVLREVLTNEKLFF
NA NA TRBJ2-2 TRBV19 TGTGCCAGTATAGATCACACCGGGGAGCTGTTTTTT CASIDHTGELFF
NA TRBD1 TRBJ1-5 TRBV10-3 TGTGCCATCAGTGAGGGACAGGGTAACCAGCCCCAGCATTTT CAISEGQGNQPQHF
NA TRBD2 TRBJ2-3 TRBV11-2 TGTGCCAGCAGCGATTCGGGGGGGCCGACAGATACGCAGTATTTT CASSDSGGPTDTQYF
NA NA TRBJ2-5 TRBV24-1 TGTGCCACCAGTCCGCGCCAGGGGGGACAAGAGACCCAGTACTTC CATSPRQGGQETQYF
NA NA TRBJ1-6 TRBV30 TGTGCCTGGAGTGTAAAGGGGAATTCTGCACCCCTCCACTTT CAWSVKGNSAPLHF
NA NA TRBJ1-3 TRBV27 TGTGCCAGCAGTTTAGGGCCCCCTGGAAACACCATATATTTT CASSLGPPGNTIYF
NA NA TRBJ2-7 TRBV7-9 TGTGCCAGCAGCAGCCTCTTGATGGCAATAGACCGAGGAGTCGAGCAGTACTTC CASSSLLMAIDRGVEQYF
NA TRBD1 TRBJ1-6 TRBV6-6 TGTGCCAGCGGACAGGGGATCTATAATTCACCCCTCCACTTT CASGQGIYNSPLHF
NA TRBD2 TRBJ2-5 TRBV14 TGTGCCAGCAGCCAGAGGAGCGGGGGGGCGGAGACCCAGTACTTC CASSQRSGGAETQYF
NA NA TRBJ1-2 TRBV28 TGTGCCAGCGAGCCCGGAGGTTCATATGGCTACACCTTC CASEPGGSYGYTF
NA NA TRBJ1-6 TRBV14 TGTGCCAGCAGCCAAGTGTCCACTCTTGTGCTCCACTTT CASSQVSTLVLHF
NA TRBD2 TRBJ2-5 TRBV5-1 TGCGCCAGCAGCCCAACATGGACTAGCGGGGAGTACCAAGAGACCCAGTACTTC CASSPTWTSGEYQETQYF
NA NA TRBJ1-4 TRBV29-1 TGCAGCGCCCGCGGGCAAACTAATGAAAAACTGTTTTTT CSARGQTNEKLFF
NA NA TRBJ2-7 TRBV6-2/TRBV6-3 TGTGCCAGCAGTGATGGACACTCCTACGAGCAGTACTTC CASSDGHSYEQYF
NA TRBD1 TRBJ1-4 TRBV30 TGTGCCTGGAGTGTAGGCGCAGGGGGTGAAAAACTGTTTTTT CAWSVGAGGEKLFF